The sequence of this T cell receptor beta chain was determined in a study of cytomegalovirus exposure and HLA in healthy donors. General observations from the study: The classifier reportedly diagnosed cytomegalovirus status with high specificity and sensitivity.

In the case of this clone: Its antigen is not identified.

The validation cohort, a group of more than 95 subjects, included the donors and was separate from the approximately 700-subject first cohort. Libraries were prepared by immunoSEQ multiplex PCR; TCRdb keeps only in-frame clonotypes and omits some of them. The table has about 360,000 clones, 86% seen once. Trimming removed 5 bases from V and 4 bases from J, with 14 bases in between. Germline lookup yields CDR1 MGHDK and CDR2 SYGVNS. The CDR3 runs to 14 residues. The clonotype originates from a woman aged 18-35 years in good health and CMV-seronegative. The chain is built from TRBV25-1 and TRBJ1-1; possibly TRBD1 for D (6 bases). Sequenced sample: PBMCs. The CDR3 DNA is TGTGCCAGCAGTCACCCGGGGGGCGGCACTGAAGCTTTCTTT. Protein product: CASSHPGGGTEAFF.